The clone carrying this TCR beta chain was observed at least ten times. Its antigen is still unknown. Per the germline V gene, CDR1 is SGHTA and CDR2 is FQGNSA. Trimming cost V 1 base and J 6 bases, with 14 bases left between them. The CDR3 covers 15 residues. This sample is drawn from a study of T cell repertoires in cytomegalovirus infection. Study-level points and caveats: Cumulative frequency (of public TCR beta family members) identified carriers of CMV plus the relevant HLA.

Via MiXCR, TCRdb re-called the reads, giving one row per CDR3 protein. The profile shows 80,000 to 130,000 distinct CDR3 sequences, about 22% of them singletons. This chain uses TRBV7-2 with TRBJ2-3; D is ambiguous. Sequencing was performed on CD8+ T cells from PBMCs. The sequence came from a human donor in good health (CMV status not recorded). Some clones in this sample may be carry-over from other donors' samples. The DNA for the CDR3 is TGTGCCAGCAGCTTAGGGGTCGTGTCCCACGATACGCAGTATTTT. As protein: CASSLGVVSHDTQYF.